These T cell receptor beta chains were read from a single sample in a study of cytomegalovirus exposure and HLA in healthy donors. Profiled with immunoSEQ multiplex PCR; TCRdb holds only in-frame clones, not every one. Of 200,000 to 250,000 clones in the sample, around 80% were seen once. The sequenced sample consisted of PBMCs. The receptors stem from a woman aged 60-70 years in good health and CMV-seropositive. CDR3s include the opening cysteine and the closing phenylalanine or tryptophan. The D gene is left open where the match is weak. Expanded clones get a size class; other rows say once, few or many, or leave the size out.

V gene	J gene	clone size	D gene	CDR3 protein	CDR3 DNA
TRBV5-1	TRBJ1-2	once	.	CASSLGADRPYGYTF	TGCGCCAGCAGCTTGGGGGCAGATAGGCCCTATGGCTACACCTTC
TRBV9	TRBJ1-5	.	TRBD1	CASSAEGTGAQPQHF	TGTGCCAGCAGCGCCGAAGGAACAGGGGCCCAGCCCCAGCATTTT
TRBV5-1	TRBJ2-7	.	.	CASSLMQGSYEQYF	TGCGCCAGCAGCTTGATGCAGGGCTCCTACGAGCAGTACTTC
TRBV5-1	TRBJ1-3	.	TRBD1	CASSLEGGTGNTIYF	TGCGCCAGCAGCTTGGAAGGGGGCACTGGAAACACCATATATTTT
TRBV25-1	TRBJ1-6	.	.	CASSGRERSPLHF	TGTGCCAGCAGTGGCAGGGAACGGTCACCCCTCCACTTT
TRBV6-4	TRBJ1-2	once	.	CASSEAGERGYTF	TGTGCCAGCAGTGAAGCAGGGGAGCGTGGCTACACCTTC
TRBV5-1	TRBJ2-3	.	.	CASSPTPYTDTQYF	TGCGCCAGCAGCCCGACACCTTACACAGATACGCAGTATTTT
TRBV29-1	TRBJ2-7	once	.	CSAGWGPGYEQYF	TGCAGCGCTGGCTGGGGCCCCGGCTACGAGCAGTACTTC
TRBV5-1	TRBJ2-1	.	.	CASSPTLAVEGYNEQFF	TGCGCCAGCAGTCCTACTTTAGCGGTGGAGGGCTACAATGAGCAGTTCTTC
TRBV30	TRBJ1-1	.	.	CASTLWAGNTEAFF	TGTGCCTCTACCTTATGGGCGGGGAACACTGAAGCTTTCTTT
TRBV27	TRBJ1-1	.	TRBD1	CASSTRQGIGEAFF	TGTGCCAGCAGTACCCGACAGGGGATCGGTGAAGCTTTCTTT
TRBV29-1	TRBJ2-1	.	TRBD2	CSVTGLAGGNYEQFF	TGCAGCGTCACCGGACTAGCGGGAGGGAATTATGAGCAGTTCTTC
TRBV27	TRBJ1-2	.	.	CASRTGVSYGYTF	TGTGCCAGCAGAACTGGTGTGAGCTATGGCTACACCTTC
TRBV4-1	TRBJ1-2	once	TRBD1	CASSQEYALKGAGYTF	TGCGCCAGCAGCCAAGAGTATGCTCTGAAGGGGGCTGGCTACACCTTC
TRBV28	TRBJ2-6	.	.	CASGGAAGANVLTF	TGTGCCAGCGGGGGGGCGGCTGGGGCCAACGTCCTGACTTTC
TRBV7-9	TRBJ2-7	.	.	CASSRSGYGQYF	TGTGCCAGCAGCCGCTCGGGATACGGGCAGTACTTC
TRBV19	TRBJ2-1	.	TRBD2	CASSILAGGRNEQFF	TGTGCCAGTAGTATTCTGGCGGGAGGGCGGAATGAGCAGTTCTTC
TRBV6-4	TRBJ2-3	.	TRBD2	CASSALAGGPDTQYF	TGTGCCAGCAGTGCACTAGCGGGAGGGCCGGATACGCAGTATTTT
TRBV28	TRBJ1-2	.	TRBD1	CASRWDRDNYGYTF	TGTGCCAGCAGATGGGACAGGGATAACTATGGCTACACCTTC
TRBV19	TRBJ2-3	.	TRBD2	CASRGAGFTDTQYF	TGTGCCAGTAGGGGAGCGGGATTCACAGATACGCAGTATTTT
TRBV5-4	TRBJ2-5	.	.	CASSLDRSSETQYF	TGTGCCAGCAGCTTGGACAGGTCTTCAGAGACCCAGTACTTC
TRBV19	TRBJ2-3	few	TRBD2	CASSIPGGVTADTQYF	TGTGCCAGTAGTATTCCGGGGGGGGTCACCGCAGATACGCAGTATTTT